These 29 T cell receptor beta chains originate from one sample sequenced in a study of blood T cell repertoires in COVID-19 (dated by TCRdb to about 2020). The library was obtained by the immunoSEQ multiplex PCR assay. Held by TCRdb, this immuneACCESS table contains in-frame sequences only and omits some clones. Under half of the omission traces to an unresolved V gene where checked; the cause of the rest is unknown. Present in this sample are 85,000 to 90,000 clones, under 85% of which were seen just once. The ten top clones hold over 9% of the sample. The sample taken for sequencing was peripheral blood. The receptors shown here come from a man aged 65 to 85 with acute or convalescent COVID-19.

This clone was seen many times. The chain couples TRBV15 to TRBJ2-3, with D perhaps matching TRBD2 (6 bases). In germline, CDR1 is LNHNV, CDR2 YYDKDF (reference sequence). Trimming shortened V by 5 bases and J by 1 base, and 19 bases separated the two germline ends. The CDR3 sequence is 17 residues long. As DNA, the CDR3 is TGTGCCACCAGCGTTCGACCCAGGGAGGTGGGCACAGATACGCAGTATTTT. This codes for CATSVRPREVGTDTQYF.

The V call is TRBV5-1, the J call TRBJ2-5, with 9 bases that match TRBD1. CDR3 length: 15 residues. The J segment lost 5 bases and the V segment lost 3 bases, leaving 8 bases of the junction unmatched. Germline CDR1 and CDR2: SGHRS and YFSETQ. The CDR3 nucleotides are TGCGCCAGCAGCTGGACCGGGACAGGGATGGAGACCCAGTACTTC. Translating gives CASSWTGTGMETQYF.

V and J are TRBV11-3 and TRBJ2-2, with TRBD1 identical over 7 bases. The CDR3 contains 14 residues. The trim removed 4 bases at V and 1 base at J, leaving 0 bases unmatched. Germline values: CDR1 SGHNT, CDR2 YENEEA. Here the CDR3 reads CASSSGGNTGELFF. CDR3 bases: TGTGCCAGCAGCTCAGGGGGGAACACCGGGGAGCTGTTTTTT.

V and J are TRBV3-1 (or the pseudogene TRBV3-2) and TRBJ2-5; 11 positions match TRBD2. The CDR3 extends over 16 amino acids. The V and J ends lost 4 bases and 5 bases, in that order; junction bases with no gene match: 9. CDR1 is LGHDT and CDR2 is YNNKEL in the germline V gene (reference sequence). The CDR3 DNA is TGTGCCAGCAGCCCCTTAGTAGCGGGGGGGTCGGAGACCCAGTACTTC. Protein: CASSPLVAGGSETQYF.

This chain joins TRBV4-1 and TRBJ2-2; 8 nucleotides match TRBD2. After removal of 0 bases from V and 6 bases from J, the junction contained 6 bases not matched to a gene. Germline V CDR1 and CDR2: MGHRA, YSYEKL. CDR3 length equals 16 residues. The CDR3 DNA sequence: TGCGCCAGCAGCCAAGACTTTGGGACTAGATCCGGGGAGCTGTTTTTT. Its protein is CASSQDFGTRSGELFF.

This sequence joins TRBV18 and TRBJ1-5, with D tentatively TRBD1 (5 bases). V lost 4 bases and J lost 5, with 12 bases in between. CDR1 is KGHSH and CDR2 is LQKENI in the germline V gene. This CDR3 is 14 amino acids long. Here the CDR3 DNA reads TGTGCCAGCTCACTTCTGACAGTGGATCAGCCCCAGCATTTT. Translation gives CASSLLTVDQPQHF.

CDR3 protein: CASSLVVSLIQGDTQYF. CDR3 in DNA: TGCGCCAGCAGCTTGGTCGTCTCCTTAATCCAGGGGGATACGCAGTATTTT. The J gene is TRBJ2-3, the V gene TRBV5-1; perhaps TRBD1 as D (6 bases). Trimming left V 0 bases short and J 6 bases short, with 20 bases between. This CDR3 has 17 amino acids. Germline V gives CDR1 SGHRS, CDR2 YFSETQ.

This clone was observed a single time. The chain links TRBV11-3 to TRBJ2-7, with 9 bases matching TRBD2. The V segment lost 5 bases and the J segment 1 base; nucleotides outside the gene matches: 6. CDR1 and CDR2 from the germline V gene are SGHNT and YENEEA. The CDR3 totals 15 residues. CDR3 in DNA: TGTGCCAGCAGCCGAGGAGCGGGGGGTTCCTACGAGCAGTACTTC. As protein: CASSRGAGGSYEQYF.

The V call is TRBV11-3, the J call TRBJ2-1; the D gene is possibly TRBD2 (7 bases). The CDR3 sequence is 14 residues long. Germline V gene data show CDR1 as SGHNT and CDR2 as YENEEA. The V end was cut by 5 bases, the J end by 9 bases, with 17 bases between. The DNA for the CDR3 is TGTGCCAGCAGCCGGATGGGGGGGGCAGGTGAGCAGTTCTTC. It yields the protein CASSRMGGAGEQFF.

The chain is built from TRBV19 and TRBJ1-6, with D possibly matching TRBD1 (6 bases). The germline V gene encodes CDR1 LNHDA and CDR2 SQIVND (reference sequence). Trimming shortened V by 6 bases and J by 11 bases, and 14 bases separated the two germline ends. The CDR3 is 13 residues long. CDR3 coding DNA: TGTGCCAGTAGCCTTGAGGGGGTGCCACCCCTCCACTTT. This translates into CASSLEGVPPLHF.

This chain uses TRBV5-5 with TRBJ2-3; D might be TRBD1 (7 bases). Germline assignment: CDR1 SGHKS and CDR2 YYEKEE (reference sequence). V was trimmed by 0 bases and J by 6 bases, leaving 14 bases between them. The CDR3 runs to 15 residues. CDR3 sequence: CASSLARGDWDTQYF. The CDR3 nucleotides read TGTGCCAGCAGCTTGGCCAGGGGGGATTGGGATACGCAGTATTTT. The full variable domain, in which reference TRBV5-5 and TRBJ2-3 provide the parts outside the CDR3, is DAGVTQSPTHLIKTRGQQVTLRCSPISGHKSVSWYQQVLGQGPQFIFQYYEKEERGRGNFPDRFSARQFPNYSSELNVNALLLGDSALYLCASSLARGDWDTQYFGPGTRLTVL.

This clone was recorded a few times. This chain uses TRBV7-2 with TRBJ1-1; a weak D match, TRBD1 (6 bases). Germline values: CDR1 SGHTA, CDR2 FQGNSA. Between the trimmed V and J ends, which lost 6 bases and 1 base, there was a span of 9 bases. This CDR3 has 13 amino acids. As DNA, the CDR3 is TGTGCCAGCAGGAAACAGGGGAACACTGAAGCTTTCTTT. Amino acid sequence: CASRKQGNTEAFF.

The chain recombines TRBV27 with TRBJ2-3, with D perhaps TRBD1 (8 bases). Germline V gene data show CDR1 as MNHEY and CDR2 as SMNVEV (reference sequence). With 2 bases removed from V and 4 bases from J, the gap between germline ends came to 19 bases. This CDR3 is 17 amino acids long. CDR3 in DNA: TGTGCCAGCAGTTTACCCAACAGGGGGGGTATCCCAGATACGCAGTATTTT. Protein product: CASSLPNRGGIPDTQYF.

The chain links TRBV19 to TRBJ1-1; the match to TRBD1 covers 9 bases. Looked up from germline, CDR1 is LNHDA and CDR2 is SQIVND (reference sequence). The CDR3 consists of 14 residues. V gave up 7 bases and J gave up 1 base; unmatched junction bases: 4. CDR3 region: CASNSGQGNTEAFF. The CDR3 DNA is TGTGCCAGTAATTCGGGACAGGGGAACACTGAAGCTTTCTTT.

This chain connects TRBV2 to TRBJ2-3; 11 positions match TRBD2. After removal of 11 bases from V and 2 bases from J, the junction contained 15 bases not matched to a gene. Germline-derived CDR1 and CDR2 are SNHLY and FYNNEI. This CDR3 has 17 amino acids. CDR3 residues: CAARPNLAGGPTDTQYF. CDR3 in DNA: TGTGCCGCGCGCCCCAATCTAGCGGGGGGCCCCACAGATACGCAGTATTTT. The variable domain in full, with the rest retrieved from reference TRBV2 and TRBJ2-3, is EPEVTQTPSHQVTQMGQEVILRCVPISNHLYFYWYRQILGQKVEFLVSFYNNEISEKSEIFDDQFSVERPDGSNFTLKIRSTKLEDSAMYFCAARPNLAGGPTDTQYFGPGTRLTVL.

V is TRBV6-6 and J is TRBJ1-5, with D possibly being TRBD1 (5 bases). The CDR3 runs to 16 residues. Germline V CDR1 and CDR2: MNHNY, SVGAGI (reference sequence). Deletions cut 5 bases from V and 2 bases from J, with 16 bases between. The CDR3 protein is CASSIWGLPGNQPQHF. CDR3 sequence (DNA): TGTGCCAGCAGTATATGGGGCCTCCCGGGCAATCAGCCCCAGCATTTT.

The genes are TRBV5-1 and TRBJ2-2; D is perhaps TRBD1 (6 bases). Germline CDR1 is SGHRS and CDR2 is YFSETQ. The CDR3 runs 15 residues. Trimming left V 3 bases short and J 5 bases short, with 14 bases between. CDR3 coding DNA: TGCGCCAGCAGCTCAACAGGGTCTGGGACCGGGGAGCTGTTTTTT. This sequence encodes CASSSTGSGTGELFF.

This clone was counted a single time. The chain combines TRBV3-1 (or the pseudogene TRBV3-2) with TRBJ1-3; D remains unclear. Germline V lookup: CDR1 LGHDT, CDR2 YNNKEL (reference sequence). Trimming took off 5 bases at V and 0 bases at J, with 11 bases between the two ends. The CDR3 contains 15 residues. CDR3 sequence: CASSSGIHSGNTIYF. CDR3 DNA: TGTGCCAGCAGCTCGGGGATCCACTCTGGAAACACCATATATTTT.

The rearrangement joins TRBV28 to TRBJ1-2; possible D gene TRBD1, 6 bases. V lost 2 bases to trimming and J lost 8 bases, with 12 bases between them. The CDR3 is 13 residues long. Germline-derived CDR1 and CDR2 are MDHEN and SYDVKM. Here the CDR3 reads CASSLGTPWGYTF. The CDR3 nucleotides are TGTGCCAGCAGTTTAGGGACACCTTGGGGCTACACCTTC.

The rearrangement links TRBV30 to TRBJ2-7, with 8 bases that match TRBD1. The CDR3 spans 15 residues. Germline loops: CDR1 GTSNPN, CDR2 SVGIG (reference sequence). V shed 4 bases and J 2 bases; nucleotides not matched to a gene: 10. CDR3 coding DNA: TGTGCCTGGACCCTCCCGGGACAGGTTGCCTACGAGCAGTACTTC. It yields the protein CAWTLPGQVAYEQYF. The whole variable domain, remainder taken from reference TRBV30 and TRBJ2-7, is SQTIHQWPATLVQPVGSPLSLECTVEGTSNPNLYWYRQAAGRGLQLLFYSVGIGQISSEVPQNLSASRPQDRQFILSSKKLLLSDSGFYLCAWTLPGQVAYEQYFGPGTRLTVT.

The chain has TRBV11-2 and TRBJ2-1; 15 positions match TRBD2. This CDR3 region has 17 residues. CDR1 and CDR2 from the germline V gene are SGHAT and FQNNGV. J was trimmed by 4 bases and V by 4 bases; bases with no gene match: 5. The CDR3 DNA follows: TGTGCCAGCAGCTCGCGGACTAGCGGGGGGGTTTACAATGAGCAGTTCTTC. Residues: CASSSRTSGGVYNEQFF.

This clone was counted a few times. The gene calls are TRBV5-1 and TRBJ1-3; 8 bases align to TRBD1. From germline, CDR1 is SGHRS and CDR2 YFSETQ. Trimming took 4 bases from V and 5 from J; bases not matched to a gene: 11. CDR3 size: 16 residues. The CDR3 DNA follows: TGCGCCAGCAGCCTACCCCTGGACAGGGTTAGAAACACCATATATTTT. Translated: CASSLPLDRVRNTIYF.

The gene calls are TRBV4-1 and TRBJ2-7; D uncertain. This CDR3 contains 14 residues. Trimming cost V 2 bases and J 3 bases, with 11 bases left between them. Germline V CDR1 and CDR2: MGHRA, YSYEKL. This chain's CDR3 is CASSQRSGSYEQYV. The CDR3 bases are TGCGCCAGCAGCCAACGGAGTGGCAGCTACGAGCAGTACGTC.

The CDR3 protein is CASSSNPIAGDTGELFF. CDR3 DNA sequence: TGTGCCAGCAGCTCCAACCCTATAGCGGGGGACACCGGGGAGCTGTTTTTT. The gene calls are TRBV5-4 and TRBJ2-2, with 9 positions matching TRBD2. The CDR3 sequence is 17 residues long. V lost 3 bases to trimming and J lost 3 bases; unmatched junction nucleotides: 9. The germline CDR1 and CDR2 sequences are SGHNT and YYREEE (reference sequence).

The chain joins TRBV7-8 to TRBJ2-5, with 9 bases matching TRBD1. CDR3 length: 14 amino acids. Unmatched junction bases numbered 7, after V lost 6 bases and J lost 5 bases. Germline loops: CDR1 SGHVS, CDR2 FQNEAQ. Written as DNA, the CDR3 is TGTGCCAGCAGACGGACAGGGGCCGGGGAGACCCAGTACTTC. This translates into CASRRTGAGETQYF.

This clone was recorded once. The chain links TRBV5-1 to TRBJ1-5, with TRBD1 matching over 10 bases. V lost 2 bases to trimming and J lost 7 bases; unmatched junction nucleotides: 3. CDR3 length equals 14 residues. Per the germline V gene, CDR1 is SGHRS and CDR2 is YFSETQ. CDR3 in DNA: TGCGCCAGCAGCTTCGGACAGGGGGGCCAGCCCCAGCATTTT. Its protein is CASSFGQGGQPQHF.

This chain joins TRBV6-4 and TRBJ1-5, with a possible D match to TRBD1 (5 bases). CDR3 length: 14 residues. Germline CDR1 and CDR2: MRHNA and SNTAGT. The V and J ends lost 0 bases and 7 bases respectively, with 10 bases between them. The CDR3 coding sequence is TGTGCCAGCAGTGACTCGTGGGGGGGACAGCCCCAGCATTTT. Its translation is CASSDSWGGQPQHF.

The chain combines TRBV5-4 with TRBJ2-5, with 8 bases matching TRBD1. The CDR3 totals 14 residues. The germline V gene encodes CDR1 SGHNT and CDR2 YYREEE (reference sequence). Unmatched junction bases numbered 7, after V lost 5 bases and J lost 4 bases. CDR3 bases: TGTGCCAGCAGTCCCACAGGGGGGAGAGAGACCCAGTACTTC. This gives the protein CASSPTGGRETQYF.

This clone was observed once. V and J are TRBV28 and TRBJ1-2; 7 nucleotides match TRBD1. The junction had 6 bases not matched to a gene; V was cut back by 2 bases and J by 6 bases. The CDR3 has 14 residues. Germline CDR1 and CDR2: MDHEN and SYDVKM. The CDR3 loop reads CASSLTGVLHGYTF. The CDR3 region has the DNA TGTGCCAGCAGTTTAACAGGGGTTTTACATGGCTACACCTTC.